The 27 T cell receptor beta chains below come from one sample, sequenced in a study of identical twins. TCRdb reprocessed the 5' RACE reads with MiXCR, giving one entry per CDR3 protein. The sample includes 1.5 million to 2 million distinct CDR3 sequences, about 32% of them seen just once. Material: cord blood. These receptors all come from a newborn girl in good health.

This clonotype appeared many times. V usage is TRBV6-2 or TRBV6-3 and J usage is TRBJ2-3; TRBD2 agrees at 9 bases. This CDR3 is 17 amino acids long. The germline V gene encodes CDR1 MNHEY and CDR2 SVGEGT. After removal of 0 bases from V and 5 bases from J, the junction contained 9 bases not matched to a gene. This CDR3 reads CASSYSTLAGRRDTQYF. CDR3 coding DNA: TGTGCCAGCAGTTACTCGACCCTAGCGGGGCGACGAGATACGCAGTATTTT.

The chain recombines TRBV10-3 with TRBJ2-1; 8 nucleotides match TRBD2. With V trimmed by 6 bases and J by 10 bases, 17 bases remained unmatched. The CDR3 sequence is 16 residues long. CDR1 is ENHRY, CDR2 SYGVKD, per germline. Written as DNA, the CDR3 is TGTGCCATCAGCGTCGTTAGCGGGGCAAGCTCCTACGAGCAGTTCTTC. Translating it yields CAISVVSGASSYEQFF.

The genes are TRBV6-5 and TRBJ1-2; 9 bases are shared with TRBD1. This CDR3 region has 17 residues. Trimming removed 4 bases from V and 1 base from J; junction bases left unmatched: 10. Per germline, CDR1 MNHEY and CDR2 SVGAGI. The CDR3 loop reads CASSCPGQGGLNYGYTF. The CDR3 region has the DNA TGTGCCAGCAGTTGCCCGGGACAGGGAGGCCTTAACTATGGCTACACCTTC.

This clonotype has a handful of counts. The chain uses TRBV25-1 and TRBJ1-4; 7 bases agree with TRBD1. The CDR3 runs 13 residues. CDR1 is MGHDK and CDR2 is SYGVNS in the germline V gene. V gave up 7 bases and J gave up 6 bases; unmatched junction bases: 5. The DNA for the CDR3 is TGTGCCAGCATAGGGCAGGGGGATGAAAAACTGTTTTTT. Translation gives CASIGQGDEKLFF.

This clonotype was detected only once. V usage is TRBV12-3 or TRBV12-4 and J usage is TRBJ1-5; no clear D. Trimming pared 6 bases from V and 6 bases from J, leaving 12 bases between. The CDR3 contains 13 residues. The CDR3 DNA is TGTGCCAGCAGAGCCTCACGGGGTCAGCCCCAGCATTTT. This gives the protein CASRASRGQPQHF.

The chain links TRBV7-2 to TRBJ2-4, with 7 bases fitting TRBD2. The CDR3 spans 17 residues. The ends lost 5 bases at V and 1 base at J; junction bases unmatched: 11. Germline V gene sequence: CDR1 SGHTA, CDR2 FQGNSA. The DNA for the CDR3 is TGTGCCAGCAGCCCATACGGACTAGATCGGGCCAAAAACATTCAGTACTTC. Protein: CASSPYGLDRAKNIQYF.

In its sample, this clonotype was seen many times. V gene TRBV11-1 combines with J gene TRBJ2-3; tentatively, D is TRBD1 (5 bases). Trimming pared 4 bases from V and 2 bases from J, leaving 22 bases between. Germline V gene lookup returns CDR1 SGHAT and CDR2 FQDESV (reference sequence). CDR3 size: 18 residues. The chain's CDR3 is CASSSHLFDRPITDTQYF. CDR3 bases: TGTGCCAGCAGCTCACACCTGTTCGACAGACCGATCACAGATACGCAGTATTTT. The full variable domain, with the rest looked up from reference TRBV11-1 and TRBJ2-3, is EAEVAQSPRYKITEKSQAVAFWCDPISGHATLYWYRQILGQGPELLVQFQDESVVDDSQLPKDRFSAERLKGVDSTLKIQPAELGDSAMYLCASSSHLFDRPITDTQYFGPGTRLTVL.

This clonotype came up a few times. The chain recombines TRBV6-5 with TRBJ1-4; 7 nucleotides align to TRBD1. V lost 3 bases and J lost 2; bases outside the gene matches: 6. Germline CDR1 reads MNHEY; CDR2 reads SVGAGI. The length of the CDR3 is 16 residues. In nucleotides, the CDR3 is TGTGCCAGCAGTTATGACAGGGAGGGTACTAATGAAAAACTGTTTTTT. Residues: CASSYDREGTNEKLFF.

V usage is TRBV30 and J usage is TRBJ1-6; 7 bases align to TRBD1. Germline V gene data show CDR1 as GTSNPN and CDR2 as SVGIG (reference sequence). The V gene end was trimmed by 2 bases and the J gene end by 2 bases; junction bases not matched to a gene: 0. The CDR3 consists of 14 residues. CDR3 nucleotides: TGTGCCTGGAGTCAGGGGGCCTATAATTCACCCCTCCACTTT. It yields the protein CAWSQGAYNSPLHF.

The rearrangement uses TRBV12-3 or TRBV12-4 and TRBJ2-3, with TRBD2 as a possible D gene (6 bases). The CDR3 consists of 16 residues. V lost 6 bases to trimming and J lost 5 bases, with 21 bases between them. CDR3 nucleotide sequence: TGTGCCAGCAGGCCTTCGGGACTCCCAACCCTAGATACGCAGTATTTT. Its protein product is CASRPSGLPTLDTQYF.

V is TRBV6-6 and J is TRBJ2-7; 9 bases are shared with TRBD2. Germline CDR1 and CDR2: MNHNY and SVGAGI (reference sequence). This CDR3 is built from 16 residues. The ends lost 0 bases at V and 1 base at J; junction bases unmatched: 4. The CDR3 reads CASSYSTSGSSYEQYF. The CDR3 DNA follows: TGTGCCAGCAGTTACTCGACTAGCGGCTCTTCCTACGAGCAGTACTTC.

This clonotype was recorded many times. The chain couples TRBV12-3 or TRBV12-4 to TRBJ1-2, with 7 bases aligning to TRBD1. This CDR3 comprises 14 residues. V lost 3 bases to trimming and J lost 0 bases; unmatched junction nucleotides: 1. The CDR3 DNA is TGTGCCAGCAGTTTCGGACAGGCTAACTATGGCTACACCTTC. This codes for CASSFGQANYGYTF.

The V and J genes are TRBV10-2 and TRBJ2-4; a possible D gene is TRBD1 (6 bases). Trimming removed 7 bases at V and 0 bases at J, with 19 bases between. Germline CDR1 WSHSY, CDR2 SAAADI. CDR3 length: 17 residues. The DNA of the CDR3 is TGCGCCAGCACTAAGGCCGGACAGAGACTAGCCAAAAACATTCAGTACTTC. Amino acid sequence: CASTKAGQRLAKNIQYF.

A remark on this clonotype: Since a much larger clone is just one base distant, this may be a read error. The gene calls are TRBV29-1 and TRBJ1-2, with 10 bases aligning to TRBD1. Germline V gene lookup returns CDR1 SQVTM and CDR2 ANQGSEA. The CDR3 is made up of 14 amino acids. Unmatched junction bases numbered 9, after V lost 7 bases and J lost 4 bases. CDR3 sequence: CSASGTGDSYGYTF. In DNA, the CDR3 is TGCAGCGCTTCCGGGACAGGGGACTCCTATGGCTACACCTTC.

The J gene is TRBJ2-7, the V gene TRBV24-1; D is undetermined. The assigned J gene may be wrong: the sequence end matches TRBJ2-5 better. The germline gives CDR1 KGHDR, CDR2 SFDVKD. The CDR3 covers 16 residues. This CDR3 reads CATSDTKDGHGETQYF. CDR3 sequence (DNA): TGTGCCACCAGTGATACAAAGGACGGCCACGGGGAGACCCAGTACTTC.

This clonotype was seen a few times. As DNA, the CDR3 is TGTGCCATCAGGGCGGACAGGCCTCCCTACGAGCAGTACTTC. Translated: CAIRADRPPYEQYF. The V and J genes are TRBV10-3 and TRBJ2-7, with 7 bases lining up with TRBD1. The CDR3 length is 14 residues. Germline values: CDR1 ENHRY, CDR2 SYGVKD. J lost 2 bases, V lost 6 bases, and 7 bases had no gene match.

In its sample, this clonotype was seen many times. This chain connects TRBV6-1 to TRBJ2-7; a possible D gene is TRBD1 (6 bases). CDR1 and CDR2 (germline): MNHNS, SASEGT. The CDR3 spans 15 residues. The V end was cut by 6 bases, the J end by 1 base, with 16 bases between. CDR3 residues: CASRVSGTNSYEQYF. The CDR3 region has the DNA TGTGCCAGCAGGGTGTCCGGGACAAATTCCTACGAGCAGTACTTC.

As regards this clonotype: Being one base from a much bigger clone, this may be a read error. The chain carries TRBV4-2 and TRBJ2-7; 12 positions match TRBD2. V gave up 0 bases and J gave up 7 bases; unmatched junction bases: 13. CDR1 is LGHNA, CDR2 YNFKEQ, per germline. The CDR3 is made up of 18 amino acids. The CDR3 loop is CASSQDGLAGGFKDEQYF. The CDR3 DNA reads TGTGCCAGCAGCCAAGATGGCCTAGCGGGAGGGTTTAAGGATGAGCAGTACTTC.

This clonotype was recorded only once. The chain recombines TRBV30 with TRBJ2-4, with 7 positions matching TRBD2. The J call may be wrong; the DNA end is better matched by TRBJ2-5. Germline V CDR1 and CDR2: GTSNPN, SVGIG (reference sequence). There are 15 residues in the CDR3. For the CDR3, the DNA is TGTGCCTGGAGTTATGGGCTAGCGGCCCAAGAGACCCAGTACTTC. This codes for CAWSYGLAAQETQYF.

The chain joins TRBV20-1 to TRBJ2-7; 8 positions match TRBD2. The CDR3 spans 16 residues. J gave up 7 bases and V 0 bases, and 14 bases lay outside the gene matches. CDR1 DFQATT and CDR2 SNEGSKA come from the germline V gene (reference sequence). The CDR3 DNA reads as TGCAGTGCTAGAGATCCAAAAAGCGGGGGCTACAATGAGCAGTACTTC. Its protein product is CSARDPKSGGYNEQYF.

The chain is built from TRBV2 and TRBJ2-7; 9 bases fit TRBD1. The germline CDR1 and CDR2 sequences are SNHLY and FYNNEI. The CDR3 has 18 amino acids. V shed 5 bases, J shed 0 bases, and the junction held 14 bases outside the gene matches. CDR3 region: CASSQKPGQGPSSYEQYF. CDR3 DNA sequence: TGTGCCAGCAGTCAGAAACCGGGACAGGGTCCCAGCTCCTACGAGCAGTACTTC.

The chain joins TRBV25-1 to TRBJ2-3, with 7 nucleotides matching TRBD1. The V and J ends lost 7 bases and 3 bases, in that order; junction bases with no gene match: 13. Per germline, CDR1 MGHDK and CDR2 SYGVNS. This CDR3 is built from 16 residues. The CDR3 is CASIGTAAGRTDTQYF. The CDR3 DNA reads TGTGCCAGCATCGGGACAGCCGCAGGGCGGACAGATACGCAGTATTTT.

The chain joins TRBV3-1 to TRBJ2-3; D gene unclear. Germline loops: CDR1 LGHDT, CDR2 YNNKEL (reference sequence). V was cut by 2 bases and J by 0 bases, with 6 bases left in between. The CDR3 is made up of 14 amino acids. The CDR3 protein is CASSQTLSTDTQYF. In DNA form, the CDR3 reads TGTGCCAGCAGCCAAACACTTAGCACAGATACGCAGTATTTT.

The chain combines TRBV21-1 with TRBJ1-2. TRBV21-1 is a pseudogene locus. The CDR3 has 16 amino acids. This chain's CDR3 is CASSNSKRTDHYGYTF. The CDR3 DNA is TGTGCCAGCAGCAACTCGAAAAGGACGGACCACTATGGCTACACCTTC.

A few counts support this clonotype. V usage is TRBV6-5 and J usage is TRBJ2-1; 11 nucleotides align to TRBD2. Losses at the gene ends were 8 bases for V and 10 bases for J; bases not matched to a gene: 13. The germline gives CDR1 MNHEY, CDR2 SVGAGI. The length of the CDR3 is 15 residues. The DNA of the CDR3 is TGTGCCAGCCGACTCTCCGGGACTAGCGGCAACGAGCAGTTCTTC. Its protein product is CASRLSGTSGNEQFF.

This chain connects TRBV20-1 to TRBJ1-2, with TRBD1 as a possible D gene (6 bases). The germline V gene has CDR1 DFQATT and CDR2 SNEGSKA (reference sequence). V was shortened by 6 bases and J by 5 bases, with 22 bases between the two germline ends. The CDR3 is 15 amino acids. The CDR3 spells CSAGAGTSRGYGYTF. CDR3 bases: TGCAGTGCGGGGGCTGGGACATCTAGGGGGTATGGCTACACCTTC.

V gene TRBV6-6 combines with J gene TRBJ1-2, with D maybe TRBD1 (6 bases). Between the trimmed V and J ends, which lost 0 bases and 7 bases, there was a span of 9 bases. CDR1 and CDR2 from the germline V gene are MNHNY and SVGAGI (reference sequence). There are 13 residues in the CDR3. CDR3 sequence: CASSYSLGGGYTF. The CDR3 coding sequence is TGTGCCAGCAGTTACTCGTTAGGGGGTGGCTACACCTTC.